These 21 T cell receptor beta chains were sequenced from one sample in a study of molecular identifiers for immune sequencing clone quantification. One entry per CDR3 protein, called by TCRdb with MiXCR from the PCR reads. The data hold about 12,000 distinct CDR3 sequences, with 15% to 20% observed a single time. Sequencing used naive CD8+ T cells from blood, with Jurkat cell RNA spiked in. Subset of the sample: FACS-sorted CD8+CD4-CCR7+CD45RA+ naive T cells. Receptors originate from a human donor in good health. Some libraries in this study had Jurkat cell RNA spiked in.

This clonotype occurred many times. V and J are TRBV11-2 and TRBJ1-1, with TRBD1 as a possible D gene (5 bases). V was pared by 3 bases and J by 5 bases, with 10 bases between. Germline CDR1 and CDR2: SGHAT and FQNNGV. The CDR3 has 13 amino acids. The CDR3 region is CASSLARGTEAFF. The CDR3 bases are TGTGCCAGCAGCTTGGCTCGGGGGACTGAAGCTTTCTTT.

Many counts were recorded for this clonotype. This chain connects TRBV9 to TRBJ1-1, with D hard to call. The CDR3 extends over 14 amino acids. Germline CDR1 SGDLS, CDR2 YYNGEE. Between the trimmed V and J ends, which lost 1 base and 2 bases, there was a span of 9 bases. The CDR3 spells CASSVRQANTEAFF. CDR3 nucleotides: TGTGCCAGCAGCGTACGTCAGGCCAACACTGAAGCTTTCTTT. Full variable domain (missing parts from reference TRBV9 and TRBJ1-1): DSGVTQTPKHLITATGQRVTLRCSPRSGDLSVYWYQQSLDQGLQFLIQYYNGEERAKGNILERFSAQQFPDLHSELNLSSLELGDSALYFCASSVRQANTEAFFGQGTRLTVV.

This clonotype was counted at least ten times. The chain couples TRBV19 to TRBJ2-1; 7 bases align to TRBD1. In germline, CDR1 is LNHDA, CDR2 SQIVND (reference sequence). With 7 bases clipped from V and 1 base from J, the junction kept 13 bases outside the gene matches. There are 17 residues in the CDR3. The CDR3 spells CASTDSDRAGSYNEQFF. For the CDR3, the DNA is TGTGCCAGTACCGATTCCGACAGGGCCGGGTCCTACAATGAGCAGTTCTTC.

This clonotype has ten or more counts. The chain combines TRBV30 with TRBJ2-2, with 10 bases that match TRBD2. The CDR3 is 18 amino acids. Germline V CDR1 and CDR2: GTSNPN, SVGIG (reference sequence). The V gene end was trimmed by 1 base and the J gene end by 0 bases; junction bases not matched to a gene: 8. CDR3 DNA sequence: TGTGCCTGGAGTGGGGTCACAGCGGGAGGGCCGAACACCGGGGAGCTGTTTTTT. Translation gives CAWSGVTAGGPNTGELFF.

V and J are TRBV5-1 and TRBJ2-1, with 7 bases aligning to TRBD2. The V gene end was trimmed by 3 bases and the J gene end by 6 bases; junction bases not matched to a gene: 6. The CDR3 spans 14 residues. Germline-derived CDR1 and CDR2 are SGHRS and YFSETQ. The CDR3 DNA is TGCGCCAGCAGCTACGGACTAGTCGGCAATGAGCAGTTCTTC. The encoded protein is CASSYGLVGNEQFF.

This clonotype was detected only a few times. The V and J genes are TRBV27 and TRBJ2-3, with TRBD2 as a possible D gene (6 bases). V lost 5 bases and J lost 3, with 18 bases in between. CDR1 and CDR2 (germline): MNHEY, SMNVEV (reference sequence). This CDR3 is 16 amino acids long. The CDR3, as DNA: TGTGCCAGCAGTACCATACTAGCACGGGGTACAGATACGCAGTATTTT. This encodes CASSTILARGTDTQYF.

This clonotype was seen a handful of times. This may be a read error: a much more frequent sequence differs by one nucleotide. This chain links TRBV13 with TRBJ2-6; D possibly corresponds to TRBD2 (5 bases). The germline gives CDR1 PRHDT, CDR2 FYEKMQ (reference sequence). The CDR3 is 15 residues long. The V gene lost 5 bases and the J gene lost 2 bases, with 10 bases spanning the gap. The CDR3 sequence is CASSRTEAGANVLTF. CDR3 sequence (DNA): TGTGCCAGCAGCCGTACGGAGGCTGGGGCCAACGTCCTGACTTTC.

This chain uses TRBV29-1 with TRBJ1-1, with D unresolved. CDR1 SQVTM and CDR2 ANQGSEA come from the germline V gene. The CDR3 spans 14 residues. Trimming took off 8 bases at V and 1 base at J, with 17 bases between the two ends. CDR3 sequence reads: CSSTSYTGNTEAFF. The DNA of the CDR3 is TGCAGCTCCACTAGCTATACGGGGAACACTGAAGCTTTCTTT.

In the case of this clonotype: This sequence may be a read error, since a much larger clone differs from it by one base. This likely comes from a read error, as the CDR3 has no conserved phenylalanine or tryptophan at its end. V usage is TRBV7-9 and J usage is TRBJ1-4, with D uncertain. The V end was cut by 8 bases, the J end by 6 bases, with 7 bases between. The CDR3 spans 11 residues. Germline CDR1 and CDR2: SEHNR and FQNEAQ (reference sequence). In nucleotides, the CDR3 is TGTGCCAGCCGGGAAGATGAAAAACTGTTTCTT. Translating it yields CASREDEKLFL.

There are a few counts of this clonotype. V usage is TRBV12-2 and J usage is TRBJ1-5. TRBV12-2 is tagged as a pseudogene. The CDR3 has 15 amino acids. The CDR3, as DNA: TGTGCAAGTCGCCCGGACGGAAATAGCAATCAGCCCCAGCATTTT. Amino acid sequence: CASRPDGNSNQPQHF.

Concerning this clonotype itself: A read error may explain this, as a much larger clone is one base away. The chain uses TRBV10-3 and TRBJ1-1; the D gene is possibly TRBD1 (6 bases). The CDR3 has 15 residues. CDR1 and CDR2 (germline): ENHRY, SYGVKD. V was pared by 0 bases and J by 8 bases, with 16 bases between. The DNA of the CDR3 is TGTGCCATCAGTGAGTCAGGACAGAAGGGGGAAGAAGCTTTCTTT. Amino acids: CAISESGQKGEEAFF.

This clonotype was recorded at least ten times. This sequence joins TRBV20-1 and TRBJ1-2; D gene ambiguous. The CDR3 has 14 amino acids. V was pared by 1 base and J by 4 bases, with 13 bases between. Germline V gene data show CDR1 as DFQATT and CDR2 as SNEGSKA (reference sequence). Here the CDR3 reads CSARGVGEPYGYTF. CDR3 in DNA: TGCAGTGCTAGAGGTGTGGGTGAACCCTATGGCTACACCTTC.

This clonotype was seen ten or more times. This chain links TRBV6-5 with TRBJ2-2; D might be TRBD1 (5 bases). From germline, CDR1 is MNHEY and CDR2 SVGAGI. The CDR3 is 16 amino acids. V lost 7 bases and J 0 bases, leaving 15 bases between the germline ends. CDR3 amino acids: CASISEWTTNTGELFF. CDR3 nucleotides: TGTGCCAGCATTTCGGAGTGGACAACGAACACCGGGGAGCTGTTTTTT.

This clonotype came up many times. The chain has TRBV28 and TRBJ2-5; TRBD2 agrees at 10 bases. CDR3 length: 14 amino acids. Per germline, CDR1 MDHEN and CDR2 SYDVKM. V lost 5 bases and J lost 4; bases outside the gene matches: 4. The CDR3 DNA sequence: TGTGCCAGCAGTACCATAGCGGGAGGAGAGACCCAGTACTTC. Amino acids: CASSTIAGGETQYF.

By sample fraction, this clonotype is medium-sized (0.01 to 0.1%). The chain carries TRBV3-1 and TRBJ2-1, with no clear D. The germline V gene has CDR1 LGHDT and CDR2 YNNKEL (reference sequence). The CDR3 loop spans 14 amino acids. Trimming pared 4 bases from V and 5 bases from J, leaving 12 bases between. The CDR3 is CASSPARPDNEQFF. For the CDR3, the DNA is TGTGCCAGCAGCCCCGCTAGGCCCGACAATGAGCAGTTCTTC.

This clonotype is medium-sized within its sample. This sequence joins TRBV4-2 and TRBJ2-1; D gene ambiguous. Per the germline V gene, CDR1 is LGHNA and CDR2 is YNFKEQ. V gave up 1 base and J gave up 6 bases, with 10 bases separating them. CDR3 length: 14 residues. CDR3 nucleotides: TGTGCCAGCAGCCAAGTCGACGTCCGCAATGAGCAGTTCTTC. Its translation is CASSQVDVRNEQFF.

This clonotype was counted many times. The CDR3 bases are TGTGCCAGCATGGGTTGGCGGGAGGACTACGAGCAGTACTTC. It encodes CASMGWREDYEQYF. V gene TRBV25-1 combines with J gene TRBJ2-7; TRBD2 aligns across 8 bases. Trimming removed 7 bases from V and 3 bases from J; junction bases left unmatched: 8. Germline CDR1 and CDR2: MGHDK and SYGVNS. The CDR3 is 14 residues long.

Judged by abundance, this clonotype is medium-sized (0.01 to 0.1%). The chain links TRBV6-5 to TRBJ1-1; D gene unclear. V lost 3 bases, J lost 4 bases, and 12 bases lay in between. The CDR3 extends over 14 amino acids. Per the germline V gene, CDR1 is MNHEY and CDR2 is SVGAGI. For the CDR3, the DNA is TGTGCCAGCAGTTATGCCCCCGCGGGCACTGAAGCTTTCTTT. Protein product: CASSYAPAGTEAFF.

This clonotype rates as medium-sized. The chain couples TRBV2 to TRBJ2-3, with 10 nucleotides matching TRBD2. Per germline, CDR1 SNHLY and CDR2 FYNNEI. Trimming at V came to 8 bases and at J to 1 base, leaving 18 bases not matched to a gene. CDR3 length: 19 residues. CDR3 residues: CASGGLAAFRGMGTDTQYF. The CDR3 bases are TGTGCCAGCGGCGGACTAGCGGCATTCCGGGGGATGGGCACAGATACGCAGTATTTT.

This clonotype was seen ten or more times. The chain couples TRBV30 to TRBJ2-1; D possibly corresponds to TRBD2 (6 bases). V lost 3 bases and J lost 8, with 23 bases in between. Germline assignment: CDR1 GTSNPN and CDR2 SVGIG (reference sequence). The CDR3 runs 16 residues. DNA of the CDR3: TGTGCCTGGAGCCAAGCCCCCTGGACTAATTATTATGAGCAGTTCTTC. Translating it yields CAWSQAPWTNYYEQFF.

V is TRBV24-1 and J is TRBJ1-2; 8 nucleotides match TRBD1. The V gene's germline CDR1 is KGHDR and CDR2 SFDVKD. CDR3 length: 15 residues. V trimming: 2 bases; J trimming: 7 bases; junction bases outside the gene matches: 8. CDR3 region: CATSDSPQGAGGYTF. In nucleotides, the CDR3 is TGTGCCACCAGTGATTCCCCCCAGGGGGCAGGTGGCTACACCTTC.